One and the same sample provided the 28 T cell receptor beta chains below, sequenced in a study of blood T cell repertoires in COVID-19. The method was immunoSEQ multiplex PCR; TCRdb's version includes in-frame clones alone and lacks a portion of them. The sample has 55,000 or so clones; more than 75% are singletons. The specimen was peripheral blood. These receptors came from a man aged 55 to 70 with active or convalescent COVID-19.

The chain has TRBV7-8 and TRBJ1-3, with TRBD1 identical over 9 bases. The CDR3 consists of 17 residues. The germline gives CDR1 SGHVS, CDR2 FQNEAQ. The V gene end was trimmed by 4 bases and the J gene end by 2 bases; junction bases not matched to a gene: 9. The CDR3 spells CASSSGQGGGPGNTIYF. The CDR3 coding sequence is TGTGCCAGCAGCTCGGGACAGGGAGGCGGTCCTGGAAACACCATATATTTT.

This clone has just one count. The genes are TRBV7-9 and TRBJ1-2; 11 bases are a match to TRBD1. Germline CDR1 is SEHNR and CDR2 is FQNEAQ (reference sequence). The CDR3 totals 16 residues. V was clipped by 5 bases and J by 2 bases; unmatched bases: 7. CDR3 sequence (DNA): TGTGCCAGCAGCCCCCGGGGGACAGGGGGGAACTATGGCTACACCTTC. Protein product: CASSPRGTGGNYGYTF.

V gene TRBV6-4 combines with J gene TRBJ2-1; the match to TRBD2 covers 11 bases. The CDR3 is 17 residues long. Germline CDR1 is MRHNA and CDR2 is SNTAGT. The junction had 10 bases not matched to a gene; V was cut back by 3 bases and J by 6 bases. CDR3 residues: CASSERVGLAGGNEQFF. The DNA of the CDR3 is TGTGCCAGCAGTGAGAGAGTCGGGCTAGCGGGGGGCAATGAGCAGTTCTTC.

This chain links TRBV6-2 or TRBV6-3 with TRBJ1-4; D perhaps matches TRBD1 (5 bases). Trimming took 5 bases from V and 3 from J, leaving 7 bases between them. CDR1 and CDR2 from the germline V gene are MNHEY and SVGEGT. This CDR3 comprises 13 residues. The CDR3, as DNA: TGTGCCAGCAGTCGACAGCCTAATGAAAAACTGTTTTTT. It codes for CASSRQPNEKLFF.

This clone showed up just once. V gene TRBV29-1 combines with J gene TRBJ2-5; D perhaps matches TRBD1 (5 bases). The CDR3 totals 11 residues. Germline CDR1 SQVTM, CDR2 ANQGSEA. Trimming left V 6 bases short and J 5 bases short, with 10 bases between. The CDR3 spells CSVDTTETQYF. The CDR3 DNA reads as TGCAGCGTGGACACTACGGAGACCCAGTACTTC.

The chain's CDR3 is CASSSRLAGDWEQYF. CDR3 sequence (DNA): TGTGCCAGCAGCTCCAGACTAGCGGGAGATTGGGAGCAGTACTTC. The chain carries TRBV7-9 and TRBJ2-7; 12 bases agree with TRBD2. Germline CDR1 is SEHNR and CDR2 is FQNEAQ (reference sequence). V lost 4 bases, J lost 7 bases, and 8 bases stayed unmatched. The CDR3 length is 15 residues.

The chain combines TRBV27 with TRBJ2-7; 9 nucleotides align to TRBD1. This CDR3 contains 15 residues. The V gene's germline CDR1 is MNHEY and CDR2 SMNVEV (reference sequence). The V segment lost 3 bases and the J segment 6 bases; nucleotides outside the gene matches: 9. Here the CDR3 DNA reads TGTGCCAGCAGTTTCGTACAGGGGGCATCGGGCGAGCAGTACTTC. This sequence encodes CASSFVQGASGEQYF.

The chain has TRBV6-5 and TRBJ2-2, with 9 bases fitting TRBD1. Germline lookup yields CDR1 MNHEY and CDR2 SVGAGI. This CDR3 has 16 residues. Unmatched junction bases numbered 5, after V lost 2 bases and J lost 4 bases. DNA for the CDR3: TGTGCCAGCAGTTACCGGACAGGGGCGAGCACCGGGGAGCTGTTTTTT. This sequence encodes CASSYRTGASTGELFF.

The chain is built from TRBV10-3 and TRBJ1-5; 7 bases are shared with TRBD1. The trim removed 4 bases at V and 1 base at J, leaving 1 base unmatched. Germline V CDR1 and CDR2: ENHRY, SYGVKD. The length of the CDR3 is 14 residues. CDR3 residues: CAISGQGSNQPQHF. CDR3 nucleotides: TGTGCCATCAGTGGACAGGGAAGCAATCAGCCCCAGCATTTT.

V is TRBV28 and J is TRBJ1-1; no clear D gene. The length of the CDR3 is 13 residues. In germline, CDR1 is MDHEN, CDR2 SYDVKM. The germline V and J ends were trimmed by 3 bases and 6 bases, with 11 bases remaining between them. The CDR3 DNA sequence: TGTGCCAGCAGTTTCGGTCAAATATCTGAAGCTTTCTTT. Encoded protein: CASSFGQISEAFF.

This sequence joins TRBV5-1 and TRBJ1-1; 10 bases are a match to TRBD1. CDR1 and CDR2 from the germline V gene are SGHRS and YFSETQ. Losses at the gene ends were 4 bases for V and 1 base for J; bases not matched to a gene: 7. The CDR3 has 16 amino acids. The CDR3 is CASSQRTGGGNTEAFF. The CDR3 DNA is TGCGCCAGCAGCCAAAGGACAGGGGGAGGGAACACTGAAGCTTTCTTT.

The CDR3 region is CASSPPGGGNEKLFF. Written as DNA, the CDR3 is TGTGCCAGCAGCCCCCCGGGGGGAGGTAATGAAAAACTGTTTTTT. J is TRBJ1-4 and V is TRBV6-5; a weak D match, TRBD1 (5 bases). Germline lookup yields CDR1 MNHEY and CDR2 SVGAGI. The CDR3 contains 15 residues. V dropped 6 bases and J dropped 4 bases, with 15 bases sitting between them.

The rearrangement joins TRBV5-4 to TRBJ2-7; 9 nucleotides match TRBD1. CDR3 length equals 15 residues. The trim removed 5 bases at V and 3 bases at J, leaving 9 bases unmatched. CDR1 is SGHNT, CDR2 YYREEE, per germline (reference sequence). The DNA for the CDR3 is TGTGCCAGCAGTGAAACGACAGGGGGGCTCTACGAGCAGTACTTC. Amino acids: CASSETTGGLYEQYF. The complete variable domain, with remaining parts taken from reference TRBV5-4 and TRBJ2-7, reads ETGVTQSPTHLIKTRGQQVTLRCSSQSGHNTVSWYQQALGQGPQFIFQYYREEENGRGNFPPRFSGLQFPNYSSELNVNALELDDSALYLCASSETTGGLYEQYFGPGTRLTVT.

The chain couples TRBV19 to TRBJ1-1; the D is unclear. Germline V gene sequence: CDR1 LNHDA, CDR2 SQIVND (reference sequence). The CDR3 has 13 residues. V lost 6 bases and J 1 base, leaving 9 bases between the germline ends. The CDR3 DNA reads as TGTGCCAGTAGCCTTACAGCGAACACTGAAGCTTTCTTT. Amino acids: CASSLTANTEAFF.

The chain is built from TRBV28 and TRBJ1-2; TRBD1 matches at 11 bases. The CDR3 has 15 amino acids. Trimming removed 8 bases from V and 5 bases from J; junction bases left unmatched: 10. Per germline, CDR1 MDHEN and CDR2 SYDVKM. This CDR3 reads CASRRTGTGGYGYTF. CDR3 sequence (DNA): TGTGCCAGCCGTCGAACCGGGACAGGGGGATATGGCTACACCTTC.

V and J are TRBV28 and TRBJ1-6; D possibly corresponds to TRBD1 (5 bases). V gave up 8 bases and J gave up 4 bases, with 12 bases separating them. From germline, CDR1 is MDHEN and CDR2 SYDVKM. The length of the CDR3 is 14 residues. The CDR3 bases are TGTGCCAGCCGACAGACAGCATATAATTCACCCCTCCACTTT. This codes for CASRQTAYNSPLHF.

J is TRBJ1-3 and V is TRBV7-6; D may be TRBD1 (6 bases). CDR3 size: 16 residues. CDR1 is SGHVS and CDR2 is FNYEAQ in the germline V gene. The V end lost 4 bases, the J end lost 5 bases, and 18 bases lay between the germline ends. The CDR3 nucleotides are TGTGCCAGCAGCTCCAATTCCGGGACACTTAGAAACACCATATATTTT. Its translation is CASSSNSGTLRNTIYF.

The V call is TRBV19, the J call TRBJ2-1; the D gene is possibly TRBD2 (5 bases). Germline CDR1 reads LNHDA; CDR2 reads SQIVND (reference sequence). Trimming stripped 0 bases from V and 12 bases from J, with 15 bases between. The CDR3 extends over 14 amino acids. The DNA of the CDR3 is TGTGCCAGTAGTATAGACCTTGGACTTACCTCGCAGTTCTTC. Protein: CASSIDLGLTSQFF.

The chain is built from TRBV27 and TRBJ1-2; D remains ambiguous. V was shortened by 6 bases and J by 2 bases, with 13 bases between the two germline ends. Germline loops: CDR1 MNHEY, CDR2 SMNVEV (reference sequence). The CDR3 has 14 amino acids. In nucleotides, the CDR3 is TGTGCCAGCAGCTCCGGAGAACCGAACTATGGCTACACCTTC. Translation gives CASSSGEPNYGYTF.

V usage is TRBV18 and J usage is TRBJ2-3; maybe TRBD2 (5 bases). Germline CDR1 reads KGHSH; CDR2 reads LQKENI. The ends were cut back, 2 bases at V and 0 bases at J, with 18 bases in the middle. The CDR3 covers 18 residues. The CDR3 spells CASSPFGESSLSTDTQYF. CDR3 nucleotide sequence: TGTGCCAGCTCACCATTCGGGGAATCGAGTCTTAGCACAGATACGCAGTATTTT.

Details on this clone: The sample contains more than one DNA sequence encoding this CDR3. The V call is TRBV19, the J call TRBJ1-1; 9 bases align to TRBD1. This CDR3 is 15 amino acids long. Germline-derived CDR1 and CDR2 are LNHDA and SQIVND (reference sequence). V dropped 5 bases and J dropped 4; count of bases not matched to a gene: 8. CDR3 DNA: TGTGCCAGTAGTCCTTCCGGGACAGGGTTCACTGAAGCTTTCTTT. Amino acid sequence: CASSPSGTGFTEAFF. Filled out from reference TRBV19 and TRBJ1-1, the complete variable domain reads DGGITQSPKYLFRKEGQNVTLSCEQNLNHDAMYWYRQDPGQGLRLIYYSQIVNDFQKGDIAEGYSVSREKKESFPLTVTSAQKNPTAFYLCASSPSGTGFTEAFFGQGTRLTVV.

This chain connects TRBV6-6 to TRBJ1-4; 7 nucleotides align to TRBD1. This CDR3 region has 15 residues. V trimming: 5 bases; J trimming: 8 bases; junction bases outside the gene matches: 11. CDR1 and CDR2 from the germline V gene are MNHNY and SVGAGI (reference sequence). CDR3 protein: CASSGRQGELEKLFF. CDR3 DNA sequence: TGTGCCAGCAGTGGGCGGCAGGGGGAGTTGGAAAAACTGTTTTTT.

This sequence joins TRBV4-1 and TRBJ2-3; 14 positions agree with TRBD2. CDR3 length equals 19 residues. Germline assignment: CDR1 MGHRA and CDR2 YSYEKL. J lost 5 bases, V lost 4 bases, and 14 bases had no gene match. The CDR3 spells CASSRQGLAGVDLLDTQYF. CDR3 coding DNA: TGCGCCAGCAGCCGACAGGGACTAGCGGGAGTGGATCTGTTAGATACGCAGTATTTT.

V is TRBV23-1 and J is TRBJ2-7; D unresolved. TRBV23-1 is placed among ORFs of uncertain function. The CDR3 covers 15 residues. V lost 0 bases to trimming and J lost 2 bases, with 11 bases between them. The CDR3 nucleotides are TGCGCCAGCAGTCAATCTACCGTAGATCCCTACGAGCAGTACTTC. Its protein is CASSQSTVDPYEQYF.

Only one count was recorded for this clone. This chain connects TRBV10-1 to TRBJ2-3; 7 nucleotides match TRBD2. The J segment lost 2 bases and the V segment lost 2 bases, leaving 16 bases of the junction unmatched. CDR3 length equals 19 residues. CDR1 and CDR2 (germline): WNHNN, SYGVQD (reference sequence). Here the CDR3 reads CASSELALREGPPTDTQYF. Written as DNA, the CDR3 is TGCGCCAGCAGTGAGCTAGCTTTGAGGGAGGGCCCCCCCACAGATACGCAGTATTTT.

The genes are TRBV27 and TRBJ2-7, with 10 bases aligning to TRBD1. CDR1 is MNHEY, CDR2 SMNVEV, per germline (reference sequence). Germline trimming cut 5 bases from V and 3 bases from J; bases unmatched to any gene: 10. This CDR3 spans 16 amino acids. CDR3 protein: CASSKMNRDRGYEQYF. CDR3 sequence (DNA): TGTGCCAGCAGTAAGATGAACCGGGACAGGGGCTACGAGCAGTACTTC.

This clone was detected only a few times. The chain couples TRBV2 to TRBJ1-6, with D possibly TRBD1 on 5 matching bases. The length of the CDR3 is 16 residues. Looked up from germline, CDR1 is SNHLY and CDR2 is FYNNEI. Trimming took 9 bases from V and 0 from J, leaving 15 bases between them. CDR3 DNA sequence: TGTGCCAGAAGGGACTTTATGAGCTCCTATAATTCACCCCTCCACTTT. It specifies CARRDFMSSYNSPLHF. Filled out from reference TRBV2 and TRBJ1-6, the complete variable domain reads EPEVTQTPSHQVTQMGQEVILRCVPISNHLYFYWYRQILGQKVEFLVSFYNNEISEKSEIFDDQFSVERPDGSNFTLKIRSTKLEDSAMYFCARRDFMSSYNSPLHFGNGTRLTVT.

J is TRBJ2-1 and V is TRBV11-3, with D hard to call. The CDR3 is 15 residues long. From germline, CDR1 is SGHNT and CDR2 YENEEA. The V and J ends lost 5 bases and 2 bases respectively, with 13 bases between them. The CDR3 loop reads CASSPGEPPYNEQFF. CDR3 bases: TGTGCCAGCAGCCCCGGAGAACCCCCCTACAATGAGCAGTTCTTC.